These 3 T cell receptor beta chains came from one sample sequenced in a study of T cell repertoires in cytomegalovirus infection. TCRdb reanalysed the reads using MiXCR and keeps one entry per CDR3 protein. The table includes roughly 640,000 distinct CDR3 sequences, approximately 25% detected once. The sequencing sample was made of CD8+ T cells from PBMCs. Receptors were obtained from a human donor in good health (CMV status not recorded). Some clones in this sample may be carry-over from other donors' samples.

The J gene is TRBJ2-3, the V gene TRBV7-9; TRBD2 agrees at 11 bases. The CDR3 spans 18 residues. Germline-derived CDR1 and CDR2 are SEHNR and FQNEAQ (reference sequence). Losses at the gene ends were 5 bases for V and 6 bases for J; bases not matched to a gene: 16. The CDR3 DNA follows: TGTGCCAGCAGCCCTGATGCTAGCGGGGGGTCAGCCCCTGATACGCAGTATTTT. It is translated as CASSPDASGGSAPDTQYF. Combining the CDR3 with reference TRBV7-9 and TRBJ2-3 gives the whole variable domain DTGVSQNPRHKITKRGQNVTFRCDPISEHNRLYWYRQTLGQGPEFLTYFQNEAQLEKSRLLSDRFSAERPKGSFSTLEIQRTEQGDSAMYLCASSPDASGGSAPDTQYFGPGTRLTVL.

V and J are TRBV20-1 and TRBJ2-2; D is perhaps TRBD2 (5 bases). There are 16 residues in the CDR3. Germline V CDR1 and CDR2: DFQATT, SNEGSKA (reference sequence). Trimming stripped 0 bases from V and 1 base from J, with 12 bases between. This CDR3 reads CSARDRGLENTGELFF. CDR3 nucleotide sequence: TGCAGTGCTAGAGATCGGGGTTTAGAGAACACCGGGGAGCTGTTTTTT.

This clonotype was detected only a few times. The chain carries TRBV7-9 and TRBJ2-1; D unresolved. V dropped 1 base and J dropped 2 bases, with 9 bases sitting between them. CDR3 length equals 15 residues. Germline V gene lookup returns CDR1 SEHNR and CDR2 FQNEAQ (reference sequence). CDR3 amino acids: CASSLVGPTYNEQFF. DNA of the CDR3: TGTGCCAGCAGCTTAGTGGGCCCTACCTACAATGAGCAGTTCTTC.